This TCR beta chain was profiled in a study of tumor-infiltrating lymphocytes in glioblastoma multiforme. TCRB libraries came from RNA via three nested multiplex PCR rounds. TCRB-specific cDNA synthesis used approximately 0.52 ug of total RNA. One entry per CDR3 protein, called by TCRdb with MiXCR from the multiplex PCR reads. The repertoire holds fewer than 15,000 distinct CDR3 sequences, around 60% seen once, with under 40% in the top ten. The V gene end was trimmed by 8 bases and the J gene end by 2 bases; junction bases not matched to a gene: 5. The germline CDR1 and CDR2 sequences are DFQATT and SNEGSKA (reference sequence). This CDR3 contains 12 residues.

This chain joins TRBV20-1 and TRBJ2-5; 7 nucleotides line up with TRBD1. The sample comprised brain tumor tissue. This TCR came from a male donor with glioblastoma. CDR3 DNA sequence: TGCAGTACGAACAGGGGACAAGAGACCCAGTACTTC. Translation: CSTNRGQETQYF.